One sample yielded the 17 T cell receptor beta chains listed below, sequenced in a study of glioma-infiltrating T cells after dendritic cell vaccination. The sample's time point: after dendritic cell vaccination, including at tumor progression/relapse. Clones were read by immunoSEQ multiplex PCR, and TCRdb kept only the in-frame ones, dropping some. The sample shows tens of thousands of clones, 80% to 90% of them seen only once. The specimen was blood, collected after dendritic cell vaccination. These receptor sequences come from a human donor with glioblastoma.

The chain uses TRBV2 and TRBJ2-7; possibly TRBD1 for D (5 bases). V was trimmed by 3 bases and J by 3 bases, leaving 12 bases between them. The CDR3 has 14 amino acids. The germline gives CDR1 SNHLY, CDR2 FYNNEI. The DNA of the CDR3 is TGTGCCAGCAGTGAGGGGCTAGTCTTCTACGAGCAGTACTTC. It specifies CASSEGLVFYEQYF.

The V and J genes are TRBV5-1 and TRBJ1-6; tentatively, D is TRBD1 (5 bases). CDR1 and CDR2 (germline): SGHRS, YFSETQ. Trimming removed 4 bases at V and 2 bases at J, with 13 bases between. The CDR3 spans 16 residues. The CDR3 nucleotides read TGCGCCAGCAGCCTAGGCAGGGCCACCTATAATTCACCCCTCCACTTT. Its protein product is CASSLGRATYNSPLHF. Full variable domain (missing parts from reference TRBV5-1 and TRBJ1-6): KAGVTQTPRYLIKTRGQQVTLSCSPISGHRSVSWYQQTPGQGLQFLFEYFSETQRNKGNFPGRFSGRQFSNSRSEMNVSTLELGDSALYLCASSLGRATYNSPLHFGNGTRLTVT.

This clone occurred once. The CDR3 DNA reads TGTGCCAGCATAAATGGGGTATCGGGGTTCGAAGATGGCTACACCTTC. Translating gives CASINGVSGFEDGYTF. The chain uses TRBV13 and TRBJ1-2, with D uncertain. The V end lost 7 bases, the J end lost 6 bases, and 24 bases lay between the germline ends. The CDR3 consists of 16 residues. CDR1 and CDR2 from the germline V gene are PRHDT and FYEKMQ (reference sequence).

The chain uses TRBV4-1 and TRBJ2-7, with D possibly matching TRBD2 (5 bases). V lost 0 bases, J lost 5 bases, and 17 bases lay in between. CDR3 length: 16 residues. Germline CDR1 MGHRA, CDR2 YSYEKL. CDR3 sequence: CASSQDPGRVAHEQYF. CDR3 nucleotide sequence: TGCGCCAGCAGCCAAGATCCGGGAAGGGTTGCCCACGAGCAGTACTTC.

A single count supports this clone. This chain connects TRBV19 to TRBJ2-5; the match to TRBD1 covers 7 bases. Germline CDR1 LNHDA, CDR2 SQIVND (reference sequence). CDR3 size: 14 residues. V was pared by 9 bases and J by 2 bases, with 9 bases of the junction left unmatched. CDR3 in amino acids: CASSTGATQETQYF. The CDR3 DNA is TGTGCCAGCTCCACAGGGGCGACACAAGAGACCCAGTACTTC.

Written as DNA, the CDR3 is TGCGCCAGCAGCTTAGGGAGCACACCCAGGACCTACGAGCAGTACTTC. Residues: CASSLGSTPRTYEQYF. The chain couples TRBV5-1 to TRBJ2-7, with D possibly TRBD2 on 5 matching bases. Germline values: CDR1 SGHRS, CDR2 YFSETQ. Trimming removed 2 bases at V and 2 bases at J, with 17 bases between. The CDR3 consists of 16 residues.

The CDR3 bases are TGTGCCATCAGTGGGACAGGGATCACCGGGGAGCTGTTTTTT. Translating gives CAISGTGITGELFF. This chain uses TRBV10-3 with TRBJ2-2; 8 bases match TRBD1. V shed 4 bases and J 4 bases; nucleotides not matched to a gene: 2. The CDR3 loop spans 14 amino acids. Germline V lookup: CDR1 ENHRY, CDR2 SYGVKD.

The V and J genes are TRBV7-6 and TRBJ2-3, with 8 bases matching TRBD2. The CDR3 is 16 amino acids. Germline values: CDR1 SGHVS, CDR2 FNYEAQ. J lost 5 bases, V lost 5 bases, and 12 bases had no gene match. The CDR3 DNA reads TGTGCCAGCAGCCCGCAGTCCCCCCGGGAGGGAGATACGCAGTATTTT. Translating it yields CASSPQSPREGDTQYF.

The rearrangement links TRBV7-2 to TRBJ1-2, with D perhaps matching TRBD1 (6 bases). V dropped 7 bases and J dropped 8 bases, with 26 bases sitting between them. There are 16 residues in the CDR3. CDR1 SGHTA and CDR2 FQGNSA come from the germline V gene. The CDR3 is CASTVGGAGKVQGYTF. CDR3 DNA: TGTGCCAGCACCGTAGGGGGGGCGGGGAAGGTCCAGGGCTACACCTTC.

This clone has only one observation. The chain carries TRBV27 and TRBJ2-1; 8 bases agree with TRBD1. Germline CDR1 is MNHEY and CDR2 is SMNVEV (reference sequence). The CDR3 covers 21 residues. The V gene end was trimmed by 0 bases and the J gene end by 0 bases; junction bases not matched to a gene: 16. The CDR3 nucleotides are TGTGCCAGCAGTTTATCAAGGGGACAGGCTAATTTCCGAAACTCCTACAATGAGCAGTTCTTC. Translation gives CASSLSRGQANFRNSYNEQFF.

CDR3 sequence reads: CASTTRVEAFF. The CDR3 nucleotides are TGTGCCAGCACGACCAGGGTTGAAGCTTTCTTT. This sequence joins TRBV2 and TRBJ1-1, with D possibly matching TRBD1 (5 bases). The CDR3 consists of 11 residues. V shed 7 bases and J shed 7 bases, with 10 bases lying between them. Germline loops: CDR1 SNHLY, CDR2 FYNNEI. Using reference TRBV2 and TRBJ1-1 for the parts outside the CDR3, the full variable domain is EPEVTQTPSHQVTQMGQEVILRCVPISNHLYFYWYRQILGQKVEFLVSFYNNEISEKSEIFDDQFSVERPDGSNFTLKIRSTKLEDSAMYFCASTTRVEAFFGQGTRLTVV.

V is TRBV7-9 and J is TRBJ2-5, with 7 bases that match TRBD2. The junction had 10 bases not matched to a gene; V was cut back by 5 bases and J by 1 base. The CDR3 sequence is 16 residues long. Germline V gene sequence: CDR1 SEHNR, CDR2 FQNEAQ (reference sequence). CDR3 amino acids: CASSRGDGDSQETQYF. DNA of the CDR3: TGTGCCAGCAGCCGGGGGGACGGCGACTCCCAAGAGACCCAGTACTTC.

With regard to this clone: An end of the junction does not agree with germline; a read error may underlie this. CDR3 loop: CASSLGDFLF. The CDR3 DNA follows: TGCGCCAGCAGCTTGGGGGACTTCCTGTTC. The rearrangement uses TRBV5-1 and TRBJ2-7; perhaps TRBD2 as D (6 bases). The CDR3 totals 10 residues. The germline V gene encodes CDR1 SGHRS and CDR2 YFSETQ.

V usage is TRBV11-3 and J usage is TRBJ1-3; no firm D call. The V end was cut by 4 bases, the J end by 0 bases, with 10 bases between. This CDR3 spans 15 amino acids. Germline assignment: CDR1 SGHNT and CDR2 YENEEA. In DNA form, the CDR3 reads TGTGCCAGCAGCTCCTATCGTCCCTCTGGAAACACCATATATTTT. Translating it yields CASSSYRPSGNTIYF.

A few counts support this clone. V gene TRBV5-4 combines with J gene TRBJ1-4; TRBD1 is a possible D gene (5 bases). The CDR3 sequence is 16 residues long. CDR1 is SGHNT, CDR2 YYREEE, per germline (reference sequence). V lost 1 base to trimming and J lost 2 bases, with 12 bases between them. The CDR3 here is CASSLWGGSTNEKLFF. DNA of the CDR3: TGTGCCAGCAGCTTGTGGGGGGGGAGCACTAATGAAAAACTGTTTTTT.

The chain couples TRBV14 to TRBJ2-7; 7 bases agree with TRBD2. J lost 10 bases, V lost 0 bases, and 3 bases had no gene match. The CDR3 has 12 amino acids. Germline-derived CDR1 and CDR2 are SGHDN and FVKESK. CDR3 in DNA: TGTGCCAGCAGCCAAGATTGGGGACTACAGTACTTC. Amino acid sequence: CASSQDWGLQYF.

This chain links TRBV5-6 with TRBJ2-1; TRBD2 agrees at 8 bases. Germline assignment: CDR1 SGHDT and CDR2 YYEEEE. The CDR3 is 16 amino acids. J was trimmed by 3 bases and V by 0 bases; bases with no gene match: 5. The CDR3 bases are TGTGCCAGCAGCTTGGGGACTAGCAGGCTCTACAATGAGCAGTTCTTC. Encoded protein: CASSLGTSRLYNEQFF.